The next 6 T cell receptor beta chains were all read from a single sample in a study of shared clonotypes between healthy human individuals. The assay was immunoSEQ multiplex PCR, and TCRdb's table has in-frame clones only and misses some. This table holds around 1,000,000 clones, 77% found once. The sequencing input was memory CD4+ T cells from PBMCs. The subset: CD45RA-negative fraction. The receptors stem from a man between 18 and 29 years old in good health. Some clones in this sample may be carry-over from other donors' samples.

The rearrangement links TRBV14 to TRBJ2-1; D possibly corresponds to TRBD2 (6 bases). CDR3 length equals 17 residues. Per germline, CDR1 SGHDN and CDR2 FVKESK. The germline V and J ends were trimmed by 0 bases and 11 bases, with 23 bases remaining between them. CDR3 in DNA: TGTGCCAGCAGCCAAGATAAATTGGGACTCTACCGCTTGCAGCAGTTCTTC. Its protein product is CASSQDKLGLYRLQQFF.

V usage is TRBV5-4 and J usage is TRBJ2-3; maybe TRBD2 (6 bases). The CDR3 runs to 11 residues. Per the germline V gene, CDR1 is SGHNT and CDR2 is YYREEE (reference sequence). V shed 3 bases and J shed 9 bases, with 8 bases lying between them. The CDR3 reads CASSSRGTQYF. The DNA for the CDR3 is TGTGCCAGCAGCTCCCGGGGGACGCAGTATTTT.

CDR3 amino acids: CASSILSGAGANVLTF. The CDR3 nucleotides are TGTGCCAGTAGTATCTTGTCAGGGGCTGGGGCCAACGTCCTGACTTTC. The chain uses TRBV19 and TRBJ2-6, with D maybe TRBD1 (6 bases). The CDR3 has 16 amino acids. The V gene's germline CDR1 is LNHDA and CDR2 SQIVND (reference sequence). The V end lost 3 bases, the J end lost 2 bases, and 11 bases lay between the germline ends.

This clone was recorded only once. V gene TRBV5-6 combines with J gene TRBJ2-3, with 12 bases matching TRBD1. CDR3 length equals 17 residues. V lost 3 bases to trimming and J lost 3 bases; unmatched junction nucleotides: 8. CDR1 and CDR2 (germline): SGHDT, YYEEEE. CDR3 nucleotides: TGTGCCAGCAGCTGGGACAGGGGGCCCCTGGGGACAGATACGCAGTATTTT. Translated: CASSWDRGPLGTDTQYF.

This clone was counted only a few times. The CDR3 is CASSGESARETQYF. The CDR3 DNA reads as TGTGCCAGCAGCGGGGAGTCGGCGCGAGAGACCCAGTACTTC. This chain links TRBV27 with TRBJ2-5, with D possibly matching TRBD2 (5 bases). CDR1 MNHEY and CDR2 SMNVEV come from the germline V gene (reference sequence). Trimming took 6 bases from V and 4 from J, leaving 15 bases between them. The CDR3 sequence is 14 residues long.

This chain links TRBV2 with TRBJ1-3; D is perhaps TRBD1 (6 bases). The length of the CDR3 is 16 residues. V lost 5 bases to trimming and J lost 3 bases, with 17 bases between them. Germline V gene lookup returns CDR1 SNHLY and CDR2 FYNNEI. This chain's CDR3 is CASSFNRAISGNTIYF. CDR3 coding DNA: TGTGCCAGCAGTTTCAACAGGGCGATCAGTGGAAACACCATATATTTT.